What follows is one T cell receptor (beta chain) and its context. CDR1 is MNHNS and CDR2 is SASEGT in the germline V gene. V was shortened by 2 bases and J by 0 bases, with 8 bases between the two germline ends. The CDR3 is made up of 15 amino acids. The sample originates from a study of blood T cell repertoires in COVID-19. Whole-study context: Both acute and convalescent COVID-19 samples were obtained from the United States, Italy and Spain. T cells, B-cell-depleted T cells, or PBMCs supplied cDNA or gDNA.

Per the original data handling: Amplified reference gene primers provided the basis for estimating nucleated cell counts. The table came from immunoSEQ multiplex PCR; TCRdb's copy has only in-frame clones and leaves some out. The V and J calls and clone size come from that table; D and trimming were worked out from the DNA. The data show 95,000 to 150,000 clones, 70% to 85% seen once. The chain couples TRBV6-1 to TRBJ1-3, with D maybe TRBD1 (5 bases). Sequenced sample: peripheral blood. The TCR sequence derives from a woman aged 70-85 years with acute or convalescent COVID-19. The CDR3 region is CASSEFRVSGNTIYF. The CDR3 DNA reads TGTGCCAGCAGTGAATTCAGGGTCTCTGGAAACACCATATATTTT.